Following are 17 T cell receptor beta chains from one sample sequenced in a study of blood T cell repertoires in COVID-19 (dated by TCRdb to the early 2020s). Receptors were amplified or captured by the immunoSEQ multiplex PCR assay. TCRdb re-hosts the immuneACCESS table, in-frame sequences only. Its copies lack some clones; in the studies checked, an unresolved V gene accounts for under half of them, and the cause for the rest is not known. Within this sample are around 69,000 clones, with roughly 85% of them counted one time only. Approximately 25% of the sample belongs to the ten largest clones. The sequencing input was peripheral blood. These receptors originate from a man aged 50-60 years with acute or convalescent COVID-19.

This clone was seen only a few times. The chain carries TRBV2 and TRBJ1-4, with D unresolved. V was shortened by 8 bases and J by 8 bases, with 18 bases between the two germline ends. Germline lookup yields CDR1 SNHLY and CDR2 FYNNEI. The CDR3 totals 14 residues. The CDR3 bases are TGTGCCAGCTATACGGGCAGGAGGAGCGAAAAACTGTTTTTT. This translates into CASYTGRRSEKLFF.

This rearrangement joins TRBV5-6 to TRBJ1-2; D is possibly TRBD1 (6 bases). Germline CDR1 is SGHDT and CDR2 is YYEEEE. This CDR3 is built from 13 residues. V dropped 6 bases and J dropped 4 bases, with 13 bases sitting between them. Written as DNA, the CDR3 is TGTGCCAGCATCAAGGACAGCCTCTATGGCTACACCTTC. The encoded protein is CASIKDSLYGYTF.

This sequence joins TRBV18 and TRBJ2-2; 9 bases fit TRBD1. The CDR3 has 19 amino acids. Germline V gives CDR1 KGHSH, CDR2 LQKENI. V gave up 0 bases and J gave up 0 bases; unmatched junction bases: 8. CDR3 bases: TGTGCCAGCTCACCACCCGGGACAGGGACCTTTTCGAACACCGGGGAGCTGTTTTTT. This translates into CASSPPGTGTFSNTGELFF.

In the case of this clone: One end of the junction fails to match germline, which may point to a read error. V and J are TRBV6-1 and TRBJ2-3, with 9 bases lining up with TRBD2. The CDR3 runs 17 residues. Germline V CDR1 and CDR2: MNHNS, SASEGT. For the CDR3, the DNA is TGTGCCGGCAGTGAAAGAAGGGCTAGCGGGGCGACAGATACGCAGTATTTT. It encodes CAGSERRASGATDTQYF.

The rearrangement uses TRBV19 and TRBJ2-3; tentative D call: TRBD1 (6 bases). Germline CDR1 and CDR2: LNHDA and SQIVND (reference sequence). V shed 3 bases and J shed 6 bases, with 7 bases lying between them. CDR3 length: 12 residues. This chain's CDR3 is CASSMGADTQYF. The CDR3 coding sequence is TGTGCCAGTAGTATGGGGGCGGATACGCAGTATTTT.

The V call is TRBV10-3, the J call TRBJ2-7, with 10 positions matching TRBD1. V dropped 9 bases and J dropped 5; count of bases not matched to a gene: 10. The germline gives CDR1 ENHRY, CDR2 SYGVKD. CDR3 length: 14 amino acids. The CDR3, as DNA: TGTGCCATTAAATCGGGACAGGGGCTCGACGAGCAGTACTTC. It specifies CAIKSGQGLDEQYF.

CDR3 nucleotide sequence: TGTGCCAGCAGCTTCGAACTCAATTCACCCCTCCACTTT. This translates into CASSFELNSPLHF. This chain uses TRBV7-2 with TRBJ1-6; the D is unclear. The CDR3 consists of 13 residues. CDR1 is SGHTA, CDR2 FQGNSA, per germline. V lost 3 bases and J lost 7, with 7 bases in between.

This chain joins TRBV9 and TRBJ1-2; D is perhaps TRBD1 (6 bases). The V gene lost 0 bases and the J gene lost 3 bases, with 12 bases spanning the gap. The CDR3 runs to 15 residues. Germline V gene lookup returns CDR1 SGDLS and CDR2 YYNGEE. The CDR3 loop reads CASSVGAGVDYGYTF. DNA for the CDR3: TGTGCCAGCAGCGTAGGGGCAGGGGTCGACTATGGCTACACCTTC.

This chain uses TRBV10-1 with TRBJ2-1; TRBD1 aligns across 10 bases. The V and J ends lost 3 bases and 4 bases, in that order; junction bases with no gene match: 6. The CDR3 has 16 residues. From germline, CDR1 is WNHNN and CDR2 SYGVQD (reference sequence). CDR3 sequence: CASSDGRGQGYNEQFF. The CDR3 DNA sequence: TGCGCCAGCAGTGATGGTAGGGGACAGGGGTACAATGAGCAGTTCTTC.

The V gene is TRBV7-8, the J gene TRBJ2-2, with 11 nucleotides matching TRBD2. V was clipped by 5 bases and J by 7 bases; unmatched bases: 6. The CDR3 totals 15 residues. Germline V gives CDR1 SGHVS, CDR2 FQNEAQ. In nucleotides, the CDR3 is TGTGCCAGCAGCAATGGACTAGCGGGTGGCGGGGAGCTGTTTTTT. Amino acid sequence: CASSNGLAGGGELFF. The full variable domain, completed using reference TRBV7-8 and TRBJ2-2, is GAGVSQSPRYKVAKRGQDVALRCDPISGHVSLFWYQQALGQGPEFLTYFQNEAQLDKSGLPSDRFFAERPEGSVSTLKIQRTQQEDSAVYLCASSNGLAGGGELFFGEGSRLTVL.

This chain uses TRBV24-1 with TRBJ2-1; 8 nucleotides line up with TRBD2. From germline, CDR1 is KGHDR and CDR2 SFDVKD. V was pared by 3 bases and J by 9 bases, with 12 bases of the junction left unmatched. The CDR3 is 16 residues long. The CDR3, as DNA: TGTGCCACCAGTGATCTTTCGCGGGGGGAGCAGGCTGAGCAGTTCTTC. This encodes CATSDLSRGEQAEQFF.

The chain combines TRBV10-1 with TRBJ2-5; TRBD1 matches at 7 bases. V trimming: 4 bases; J trimming: 0 bases; junction bases outside the gene matches: 2. This CDR3 contains 14 residues. The germline V gene has CDR1 WNHNN and CDR2 SYGVQD (reference sequence). The CDR3 nucleotides are TGCGCCAGCAGTGGGACAGGCAACCAAGAGACCCAGTACTTC. Protein sequence: CASSGTGNQETQYF.

The chain recombines TRBV18 with TRBJ2-7; D may be TRBD2 (6 bases). CDR3 length: 18 residues. The germline V and J ends were trimmed by 3 bases and 2 bases, with 23 bases remaining between them. Germline V lookup: CDR1 KGHSH, CDR2 LQKENI. CDR3 in amino acids: CASSPGENTSPYTYEQYV. CDR3 in DNA: TGTGCCAGCTCACCGGGAGAAAACACTAGCCCTTACACCTACGAGCAGTACGTC.

The CDR3 region is CASSLRRQANTGELFF. In DNA form, the CDR3 reads TGTGCCAGCAGCTTGCGCCGCCAGGCCAACACCGGGGAGCTGTTTTTT. The rearrangement joins TRBV5-8 to TRBJ2-2; D ambiguous. The CDR3 loop spans 16 amino acids. V lost 1 base and J 2 bases, leaving 12 bases between the germline ends. The germline V gene has CDR1 SGHTS and CDR2 YDEGEE.

The rearrangement links TRBV30 to TRBJ1-2; no firm D call. V shed 2 bases and J shed 13 bases, with 14 bases lying between them. Germline V gives CDR1 GTSNPN, CDR2 SVGIG (reference sequence). The CDR3 extends over 11 amino acids. As DNA, the CDR3 is TGTGCCTGGAGTTTAGCCTCCTTAAGCACCTTC. Translating it yields CAWSLASLSTF.

The chain recombines TRBV27 with TRBJ2-7; the D gene is possibly TRBD1 (5 bases). The CDR3 sequence is 14 residues long. In germline, CDR1 is MNHEY, CDR2 SMNVEV (reference sequence). The V end lost 3 bases, the J end lost 5 bases, and 14 bases lay between the germline ends. CDR3 loop: CASSFDSNYHEQYF. The CDR3 DNA is TGTGCCAGCAGTTTCGACAGCAATTACCACGAGCAGTACTTC.

This chain joins TRBV9 and TRBJ2-1, with 7 bases identical to TRBD1. Germline-derived CDR1 and CDR2 are SGDLS and YYNGEE. V trimming: 4 bases; J trimming: 9 bases; junction bases outside the gene matches: 13. The CDR3 is made up of 15 amino acids. The CDR3 coding sequence is TGTGCCAGCAGCCGGTCCGGGGACAGCCTACTTGAGCAGTTCTTC. Translating gives CASSRSGDSLLEQFF.